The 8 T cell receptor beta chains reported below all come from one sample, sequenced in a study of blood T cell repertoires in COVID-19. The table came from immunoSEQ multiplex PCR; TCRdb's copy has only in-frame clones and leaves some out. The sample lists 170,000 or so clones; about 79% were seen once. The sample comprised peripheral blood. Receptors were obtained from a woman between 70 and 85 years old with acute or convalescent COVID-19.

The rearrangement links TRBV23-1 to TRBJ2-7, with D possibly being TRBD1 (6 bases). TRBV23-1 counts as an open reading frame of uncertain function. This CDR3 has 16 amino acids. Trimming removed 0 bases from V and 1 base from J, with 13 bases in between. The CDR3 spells CASSQSQGLGSYEQYF. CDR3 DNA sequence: TGCGCCAGCAGTCAATCTCAGGGGTTGGGATCCTACGAGCAGTACTTC.

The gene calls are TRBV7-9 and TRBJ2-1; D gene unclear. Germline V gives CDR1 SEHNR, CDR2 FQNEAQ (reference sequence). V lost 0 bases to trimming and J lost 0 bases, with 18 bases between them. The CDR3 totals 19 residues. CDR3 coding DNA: TGTGCCAGCAGCTTAGCTCGTTTCGGCCAGGCCAGCTCCTACAATGAGCAGTTCTTC. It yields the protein CASSLARFGQASSYNEQFF.

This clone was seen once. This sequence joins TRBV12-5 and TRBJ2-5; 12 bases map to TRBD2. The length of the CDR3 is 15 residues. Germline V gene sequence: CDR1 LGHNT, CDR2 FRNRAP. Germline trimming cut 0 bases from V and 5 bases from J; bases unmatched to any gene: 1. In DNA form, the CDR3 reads TGTGCTAGTGGTTTGGTACTAGCGGGAGGTGAGACCCAGTACTTC. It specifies CASGLVLAGGETQYF.

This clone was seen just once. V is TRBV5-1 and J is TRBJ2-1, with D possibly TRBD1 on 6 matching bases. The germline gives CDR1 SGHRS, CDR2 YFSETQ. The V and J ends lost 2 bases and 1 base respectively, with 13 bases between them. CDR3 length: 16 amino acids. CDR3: CASSFTGPNSYNEQFF. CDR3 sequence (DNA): TGCGCCAGCAGCTTTACAGGGCCGAATTCCTACAATGAGCAGTTCTTC.

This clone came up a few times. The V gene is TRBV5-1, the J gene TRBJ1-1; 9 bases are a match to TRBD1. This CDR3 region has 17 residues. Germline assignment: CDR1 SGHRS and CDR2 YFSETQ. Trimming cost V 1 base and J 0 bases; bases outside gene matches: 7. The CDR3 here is CASSLSLTGGMNTEAFF. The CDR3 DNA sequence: TGCGCCAGCAGCTTGAGTTTGACAGGGGGAATGAACACTGAAGCTTTCTTT.

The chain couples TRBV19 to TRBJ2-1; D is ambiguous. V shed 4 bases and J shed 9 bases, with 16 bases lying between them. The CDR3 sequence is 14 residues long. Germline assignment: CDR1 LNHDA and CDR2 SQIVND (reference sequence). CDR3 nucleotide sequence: TGTGCCAGTAGTACCCCGTCAATAGCCCCTGAGCAGTTCTTC. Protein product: CASSTPSIAPEQFF. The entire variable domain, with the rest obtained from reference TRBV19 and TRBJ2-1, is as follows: DGGITQSPKYLFRKEGQNVTLSCEQNLNHDAMYWYRQDPGQGLRLIYYSQIVNDFQKGDIAEGYSVSREKKESFPLTVTSAQKNPTAFYLCASSTPSIAPEQFFGPGTRLTVL.

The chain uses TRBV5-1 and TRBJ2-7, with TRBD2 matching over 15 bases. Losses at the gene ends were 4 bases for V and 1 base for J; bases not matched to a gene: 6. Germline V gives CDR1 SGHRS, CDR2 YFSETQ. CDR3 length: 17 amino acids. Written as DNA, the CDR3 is TGCGCCAGCAGCCCGGGACTAGCGGGAGGTATTTCCTACGAGCAGTACTTC. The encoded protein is CASSPGLAGGISYEQYF.

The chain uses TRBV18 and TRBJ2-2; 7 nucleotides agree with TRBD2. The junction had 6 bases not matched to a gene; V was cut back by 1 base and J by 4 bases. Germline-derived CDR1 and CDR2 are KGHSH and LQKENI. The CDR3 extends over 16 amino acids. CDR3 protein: CASSPRGGAVTGELFF. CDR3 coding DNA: TGTGCCAGCTCACCACGGGGGGGAGCGGTCACCGGGGAGCTGTTTTTT.